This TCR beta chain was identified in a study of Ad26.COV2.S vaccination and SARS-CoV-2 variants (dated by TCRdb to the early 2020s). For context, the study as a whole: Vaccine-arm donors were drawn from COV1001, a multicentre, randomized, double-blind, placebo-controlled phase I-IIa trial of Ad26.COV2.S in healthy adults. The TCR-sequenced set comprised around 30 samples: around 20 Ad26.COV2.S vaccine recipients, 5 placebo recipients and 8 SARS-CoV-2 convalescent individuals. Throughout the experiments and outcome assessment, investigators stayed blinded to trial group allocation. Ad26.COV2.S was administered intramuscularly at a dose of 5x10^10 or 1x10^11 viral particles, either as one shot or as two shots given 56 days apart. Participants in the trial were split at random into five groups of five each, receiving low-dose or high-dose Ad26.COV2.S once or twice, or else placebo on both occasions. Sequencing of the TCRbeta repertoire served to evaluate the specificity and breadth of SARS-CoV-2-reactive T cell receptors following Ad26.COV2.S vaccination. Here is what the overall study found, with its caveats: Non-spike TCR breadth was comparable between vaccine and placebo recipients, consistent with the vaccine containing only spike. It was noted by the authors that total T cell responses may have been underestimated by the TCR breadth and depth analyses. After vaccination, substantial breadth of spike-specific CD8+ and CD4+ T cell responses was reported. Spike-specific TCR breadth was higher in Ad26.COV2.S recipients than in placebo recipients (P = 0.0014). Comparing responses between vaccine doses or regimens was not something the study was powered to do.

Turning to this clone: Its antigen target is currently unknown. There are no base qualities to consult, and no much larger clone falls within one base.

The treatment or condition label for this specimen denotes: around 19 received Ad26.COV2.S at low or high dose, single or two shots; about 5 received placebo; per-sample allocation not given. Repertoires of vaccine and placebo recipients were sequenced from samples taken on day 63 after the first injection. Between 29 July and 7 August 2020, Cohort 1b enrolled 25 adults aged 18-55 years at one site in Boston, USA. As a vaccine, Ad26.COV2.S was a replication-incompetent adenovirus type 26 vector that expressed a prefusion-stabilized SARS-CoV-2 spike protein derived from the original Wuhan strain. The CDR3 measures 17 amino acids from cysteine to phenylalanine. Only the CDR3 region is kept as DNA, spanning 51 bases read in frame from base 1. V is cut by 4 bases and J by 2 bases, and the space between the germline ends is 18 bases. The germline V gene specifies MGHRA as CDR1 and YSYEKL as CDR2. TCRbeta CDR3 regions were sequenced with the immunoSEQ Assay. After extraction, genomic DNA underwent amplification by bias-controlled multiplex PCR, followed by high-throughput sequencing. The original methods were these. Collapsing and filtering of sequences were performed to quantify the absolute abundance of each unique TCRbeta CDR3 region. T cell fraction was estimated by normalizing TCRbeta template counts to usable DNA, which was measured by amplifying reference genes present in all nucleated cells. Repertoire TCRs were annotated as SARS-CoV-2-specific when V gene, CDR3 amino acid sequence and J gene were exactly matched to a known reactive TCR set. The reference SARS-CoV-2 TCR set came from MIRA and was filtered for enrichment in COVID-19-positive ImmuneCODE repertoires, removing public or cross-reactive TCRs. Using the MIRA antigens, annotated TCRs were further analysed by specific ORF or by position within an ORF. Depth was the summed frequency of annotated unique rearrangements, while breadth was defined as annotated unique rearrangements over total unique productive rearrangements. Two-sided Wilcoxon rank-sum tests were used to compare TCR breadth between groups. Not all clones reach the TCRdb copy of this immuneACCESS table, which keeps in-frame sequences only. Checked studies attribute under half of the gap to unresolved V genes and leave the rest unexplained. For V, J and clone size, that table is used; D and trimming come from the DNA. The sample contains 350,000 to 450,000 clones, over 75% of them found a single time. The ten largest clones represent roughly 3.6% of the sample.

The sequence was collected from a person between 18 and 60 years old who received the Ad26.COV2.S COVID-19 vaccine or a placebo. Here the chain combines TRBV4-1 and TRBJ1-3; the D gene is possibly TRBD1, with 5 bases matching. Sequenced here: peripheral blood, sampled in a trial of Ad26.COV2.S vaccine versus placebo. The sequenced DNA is TGCGCCAGCAGCCGCGATGGGGGGGTGAGGGCTGGAAACACCATATATTTT. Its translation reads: CASSRDGGVRAGNTIYF.